Below are 13 T cell receptor beta chains sequenced from a single sample in a study of low-dose radiotherapy and immunotherapy resistance in tumors. Covering alpha and beta chains, TRAV- and TRBV-specific primers were used for the first-strand cDNA. Both a constant-region primer and a V-primer adapter served to amplify TCRs across approximately 19 PCR cycles. A single record per CDR3 protein comes from TCRdb applying MiXCR to the reads. Seen here are tens of thousands of distinct CDR3 sequences, 9% to 9.5% observed once, and the top ten hold around 0.98%. As to time point: before trial treatment. This material consisted of PBMCs, taken before treatment. These receptors all come from a male donor with prostate cancer.

This clonotype was detected ten times or more. The chain couples TRBV19 to TRBJ2-2; 8 nucleotides line up with TRBD2. The V gene's germline CDR1 is LNHDA and CDR2 SQIVND (reference sequence). Losses at the gene ends were 5 bases for V and 3 bases for J; bases not matched to a gene: 11. This CDR3 is 17 amino acids long. As DNA, the CDR3 is TGTGCCAGTAGTGTGCGACATAGCGGGACCGACACCGGGGAGCTGTTTTTT. Translated: CASSVRHSGTDTGELFF.

This clonotype was detected ten times or more. The J gene is TRBJ1-1, the V gene TRBV27; 8 bases match TRBD1. Germline V gene lookup returns CDR1 MNHEY and CDR2 SMNVEV (reference sequence). The CDR3 runs to 14 residues. The ends lost 6 bases at V and 4 bases at J; junction bases unmatched: 7. Written as DNA, the CDR3 is TGTGCCAGCAGACAAGACAGGGGTCCCACTGAAGCTTTCTTT. This gives the protein CASRQDRGPTEAFF.

Concerning this clonotype: This likely traces to a read error, being one base from a far larger clone. The V call is TRBV4-2, the J call TRBJ2-1; D is unresolved. The CDR3 extends over 11 amino acids. Germline loops: CDR1 LGHNA, CDR2 YNFKEQ. The V end was cut by 10 bases, the J end by 8 bases, with 12 bases between. The CDR3 sequence: CATSDLDEQFF. In DNA form, the CDR3 reads TGTGCCACCAGTGATTTGGATGAGCAGTTCTTC.

The chain's CDR3 is CASSQPEGLAGPTDTQYF. As DNA, the CDR3 is TGTGCCAGCAGCCAACCTGAGGGACTAGCGGGACCCACAGATACGCAGTATTTT. The rearrangement joins TRBV4-2 to TRBJ2-3; 13 positions agree with TRBD2. The V gene end was trimmed by 2 bases and the J gene end by 2 bases; junction bases not matched to a gene: 7. The CDR3 sequence is 18 residues long. Germline V lookup: CDR1 LGHNA, CDR2 YNFKEQ.

This clonotype was found many times. The gene calls are TRBV20-1 and TRBJ2-3; D ambiguous. The germline gives CDR1 DFQATT, CDR2 SNEGSKA (reference sequence). CDR3 length: 13 residues. Between the trimmed V and J ends, which lost 1 base and 6 bases, there was a span of 11 bases. In nucleotides, the CDR3 is TGCAGTGCTAGAGGAGGTACAGAGGATACGCAGTATTTT. Translation: CSARGGTEDTQYF.

This clonotype has at least ten counts. The chain joins TRBV4-1 to TRBJ2-1; unclear D gene. Trimming removed 2 bases at V and 3 bases at J, with 11 bases between. CDR1 is MGHRA and CDR2 is YSYEKL in the germline V gene. The CDR3 sequence is 15 residues long. The CDR3 nucleotides are TGCGCCAGCAGCCAATCGCAGACTTACTACAATGAGCAGTTCTTC. This gives the protein CASSQSQTYYNEQFF.

The sample holds many counts of this clonotype. CDR3 DNA: TGTGCCAGCAGCAAAGGAGGTAAGGGGCCGGATACGGACAATCAGCCCCAGCATTTT. Amino acid sequence: CASSKGGKGPDTDNQPQHF. This sequence joins TRBV21-1 and TRBJ1-5; the DNA was not used to check the table's D call, TRBD1. TRBV21-1 is a pseudogene locus. The CDR3 totals 19 residues.

This clonotype was found many times. The chain uses TRBV7-2 and TRBJ2-4; 11 bases are a match to TRBD2. The CDR3 runs to 20 residues. The trim removed 1 base at V and 6 bases at J, leaving 17 bases unmatched. The germline gives CDR1 SGHTA, CDR2 FQGNSA. The CDR3 region is CASSLGKLAGEGGGSNIQYF. The CDR3 nucleotides are TGTGCCAGCAGCTTAGGCAAACTAGCGGGAGAGGGGGGAGGGTCAAACATTCAGTACTTC.

Note on this clonotype: A read error is the likely source, as a far larger clone sits one nucleotide away. The gene calls are TRBV3-1 and TRBJ2-2; D could derive from TRBD1 or TRBD2 (5 bases each). The germline CDR1 and CDR2 sequences are LGHDT and YNNKEL (reference sequence). V was trimmed by 5 bases and J by 0 bases, leaving 16 bases between them. The CDR3 sequence is 17 residues long. This chain's CDR3 is CASSGGRGPPNTGELFF. DNA for the CDR3: TGTGCCAGCAGCGGGGGACGGGGACCCCCGAACACCGGGGAGCTGTTTTTT.

This clonotype was detected once. This clone may be a read error of a much larger clone one base away. The chain links TRBV20-1 to TRBJ2-3; the D call may be TRBD1 or TRBD2 (5 bases each). Germline CDR1 is DFQATT and CDR2 is SNEGSKA (reference sequence). The CDR3 contains 15 residues. The CDR3 sequence is CSADPLVGTTDTHYF. The CDR3, as DNA: TGCAGTGCTGACCCACTAGTCGGGACCACAGATACGCATTATTTT.

This clonotype was counted ten times or more. This chain connects TRBV28 to TRBJ2-5; no clear D gene. The CDR3 is made up of 15 amino acids. CDR1 is MDHEN and CDR2 is SYDVKM in the germline V gene. The V gene lost 6 bases and the J gene lost 2 bases, with 16 bases spanning the gap. The chain's CDR3 is CASSPTPPRQETQYF. The CDR3 DNA is TGTGCCAGCAGCCCTACTCCCCCTAGACAAGAGACCCAGTACTTC.

This clonotype was recorded many times. V and J are TRBV10-3 and TRBJ1-3; D remains unclear. Germline CDR1 ENHRY, CDR2 SYGVKD. V dropped 4 bases and J dropped 3 bases, with 10 bases sitting between them. This CDR3 has 14 residues. This CDR3 reads CAISAGLGGNTIYF. The CDR3 bases are TGTGCCATCAGTGCAGGACTTGGTGGAAACACCATATATTTT.

This clonotype was picked up many times. This chain uses TRBV4-1 with TRBJ2-1, with 14 nucleotides matching TRBD2. The CDR3 extends over 14 amino acids. Germline V gene sequence: CDR1 MGHRA, CDR2 YSYEKL. The trim removed 3 bases at V and 10 bases at J, leaving 2 bases unmatched. The CDR3 coding sequence is TGCGCCAGCAGCCAGGGACTAGCGGGAGAGGAGCAGTTCTTC. It specifies CASSQGLAGEEQFF.